Below, 5 T cell receptor beta chains from the same sample are listed, as sequenced in a study of early T cells in non-severe SARS-CoV-2 infection. TCRdb analysed the 5' RACE reads with MiXCR anew, one entry per CDR3 protein. This table holds roughly 75,000 distinct CDR3 sequences, approximately 12% found once. Material: whole blood. These receptors were collected from an adult who was a healthcare worker with PCR-confirmed SARS-CoV-2 infection or an uninfected control (not recorded which).

The gene calls are TRBV29-1 and TRBJ1-1, with D uncertain. Trimming stripped 7 bases from V and 1 base from J, with 16 bases between. The CDR3 has 14 residues. Germline V gene sequence: CDR1 SQVTM, CDR2 ANQGSEA. This chain's CDR3 is CSATWTGPNTEAFF. The DNA for the CDR3 is TGCAGCGCCACTTGGACGGGCCCGAACACTGAAGCTTTCTTT.

This clonotype showed up just a few times. This chain connects TRBV12-3 or TRBV12-4 to TRBJ1-1, with 7 bases that match TRBD1. V trimming: 4 bases; J trimming: 11 bases; junction bases outside the gene matches: 7. The CDR3 is made up of 12 amino acids. The CDR3 loop reads CASSWDSRDAFF. The CDR3, as DNA: TGTGCCAGCAGTTGGGACAGCCGGGATGCTTTCTTT.

This clonotype was seen a handful of times. The rearrangement joins TRBV28 to TRBJ1-2; weak D call: TRBD1 (5 bases). The CDR3 consists of 15 residues. Germline CDR1 reads MDHEN; CDR2 reads SYDVKM. V lost 4 bases to trimming and J lost 1 base, with 13 bases between them. CDR3 sequence reads: CASSSHGTVNYGYTF. The CDR3 DNA is TGTGCCAGCAGTTCGCACGGGACGGTTAACTATGGCTACACCTTC.

The V gene is TRBV28, the J gene TRBJ2-1; D gene unclear. Trimming removed 6 bases from V and 0 bases from J, with 12 bases in between. The length of the CDR3 is 15 residues. Germline V gene data show CDR1 as MDHEN and CDR2 as SYDVKM. CDR3 in amino acids: CASSPWSSSYNEQFF. Written as DNA, the CDR3 is TGTGCCAGCAGCCCCTGGTCCAGCTCCTACAATGAGCAGTTCTTC.

This clonotype occurred a few times. This sequence joins TRBV29-1 and TRBJ2-7, with D perhaps matching TRBD1 or TRBD2 (5 bases each). Trimming pared 6 bases from V and 2 bases from J, leaving 23 bases between. This CDR3 comprises 16 residues. Germline assignment: CDR1 SQVTM and CDR2 ANQGSEA. DNA for the CDR3: TGCAGCGTCGTAGGGGTCGGTCCTCTCGGGACCTACGAGCAGTACTTC. Translation gives CSVVGVGPLGTYEQYF.